These 17 T cell receptor beta chains were sequenced from one sample in a study of breast tumors, draining lymph nodes, adjacent tissues. TCRdb called the multiplex PCR reads again in MiXCR, with one record for every CDR3 protein. Of fewer than 300,000 distinct CDR3 sequences in the sample, roughly 32% are singletons; the top ten hold about 1.4%. Samples came from axillary lymph nodes draining the breast cancer. What was sequenced was axillary lymph node tissue. Source of these receptors: a female donor with breast cancer. Some clones in this sample may be carry-over from other donors' samples.

The gene calls are TRBV6-6 and TRBJ1-3; D gene unclear. Trimming pared 6 bases from V and 6 bases from J, leaving 15 bases between. The CDR3 extends over 14 amino acids. The V gene's germline CDR1 is MNHNY and CDR2 SVGAGI (reference sequence). The CDR3 region has the DNA TGTGCCAGCAGGGGAGGCGCGCGCGAAAACACCATATATTTT. Amino acid sequence: CASRGGARENTIYF.

This clonotype was seen at least ten times. This chain uses TRBV9 with TRBJ2-7; D is possibly TRBD2 (6 bases). The CDR3 length is 14 residues. V was trimmed by 3 bases and J by 6 bases, leaving 16 bases between them. Germline CDR1 is SGDLS and CDR2 is YYNGEE. The CDR3 loop is CASSERTLEGEQYF. As DNA, the CDR3 is TGTGCCAGCAGCGAAAGGACTTTGGAGGGCGAGCAGTACTTC.

This clonotype came up many times. The chain has TRBV19 and TRBJ2-1; TRBD2 aligns across 11 bases. Germline trimming cut 4 bases from V and 5 bases from J; bases unmatched to any gene: 4. CDR1 and CDR2 (germline): LNHDA, SQIVND (reference sequence). The CDR3 is made up of 15 amino acids. The CDR3 sequence is CASSKRLAGHNEQFF. CDR3 sequence (DNA): TGTGCCAGTAGTAAAAGACTAGCGGGGCACAATGAGCAGTTCTTC.

The chain is built from TRBV20-1 and TRBJ2-1; 10 positions match TRBD2. V shed 4 bases, J shed 6 bases, and the junction held 6 bases outside the gene matches. The CDR3 length is 14 residues. Germline CDR1 reads DFQATT; CDR2 reads SNEGSKA (reference sequence). The CDR3 is CSAILAGVCNEQFF. The CDR3, as DNA: TGCAGTGCTATTCTAGCGGGGGTATGCAATGAGCAGTTCTTC.

In its sample, this clonotype was seen many times. The rearrangement links TRBV30 to TRBJ2-1; D gene unclear. The CDR3 length is 10 residues. The germline gives CDR1 GTSNPN, CDR2 SVGIG (reference sequence). V lost 0 bases, J lost 9 bases, and 3 bases lay in between. This CDR3 reads CAWSVSEQFF. The DNA of the CDR3 is TGTGCCTGGAGTGTAAGTGAGCAGTTCTTC. Looking up the rest from reference TRBV30 and TRBJ2-1 gives the full variable domain: SQTIHQWPATLVQPVGSPLSLECTVEGTSNPNLYWYRQAAGRGLQLLFYSVGIGQISSEVPQNLSASRPQDRQFILSSKKLLLSDSGFYLCAWSVSEQFFGPGTRLTVL.

This clonotype was observed a few times. The rearrangement links TRBV30 to TRBJ2-4, with 7 bases aligning to TRBD2. Trimming at V came to 0 bases and at J to 6 bases, leaving 14 bases not matched to a gene. This CDR3 has 17 amino acids. Germline values: CDR1 GTSNPN, CDR2 SVGIG (reference sequence). The DNA for the CDR3 is TGTGCCTGGAGTGTACTGGCTAGCGGAATAGGGAGAAACATTCAGTACTTC. Translation gives CAWSVLASGIGRNIQYF.

A few counts support this clonotype. The chain couples TRBV2 to TRBJ1-1; the D gene is possibly TRBD1 (6 bases). Germline V gene data show CDR1 as SNHLY and CDR2 as FYNNEI. Trimming left V 6 bases short and J 5 bases short, with 16 bases between. This CDR3 comprises 14 residues. The CDR3: CASRLSQGPTEAFF. In DNA form, the CDR3 reads TGTGCCAGCAGATTATCACAGGGTCCGACTGAAGCTTTCTTT.

This clonotype was recorded many times. This chain uses TRBV20-1 with TRBJ2-2; 8 bases agree with TRBD2. Germline V lookup: CDR1 DFQATT, CDR2 SNEGSKA (reference sequence). V lost 5 bases, J lost 4 bases, and 6 bases stayed unmatched. There are 14 residues in the CDR3. CDR3 DNA sequence: TGCAGTGCTTACGGACTAGCAAGCACCGGGGAGCTGTTTTTT. It translates to CSAYGLASTGELFF.

The V gene is TRBV6-2 or TRBV6-3, the J gene TRBJ2-5; TRBD1 is a possible D gene (6 bases). CDR3 length: 12 amino acids. Germline loops: CDR1 MNHEY, CDR2 SVGEGT. V lost 5 bases and J 5 bases, leaving 9 bases between the germline ends. The CDR3 DNA sequence: TGTGCCAGCAGTAACAGGGCGGAGACCCAGTACTTC. Translated, it gives CASSNRAETQYF.

This clonotype was observed many times. The chain combines TRBV12-3 or TRBV12-4 with TRBJ2-3; 10 positions agree with TRBD1. The CDR3 spans 15 residues. V trimming: 7 bases; J trimming: 4 bases; junction bases outside the gene matches: 8. The CDR3 sequence is CASTPWTGGADTQYF. The DNA of the CDR3 is TGTGCCAGCACCCCGTGGACAGGGGGGGCAGATACGCAGTATTTT.

This clonotype was counted between two and nine times. V and J are TRBV5-6 and TRBJ1-1; 10 bases are a match to TRBD1. CDR1 and CDR2 (germline): SGHDT, YYEEEE. The CDR3 has 15 amino acids. V trimming: 4 bases; J trimming: 7 bases; junction bases outside the gene matches: 10. In DNA, the CDR3 is TGTGCCAGCAGCGTAGAGACAGGGGGCATGGGTGAAGCTTTCTTT. It specifies CASSVETGGMGEAFF. Full variable domain (rest looked up from reference TRBV5-6 and TRBJ1-1): DAGVTQSPTHLIKTRGQQVTLRCSPKSGHDTVSWYQQALGQGPQFIFQYYEEEERQRGNFPDRFSGHQFPNYSSELNVNALLLGDSALYLCASSVETGGMGEAFFGQGTRLTVV.

This clonotype was counted ten times or more. V usage is TRBV15 and J usage is TRBJ2-2; D not resolved. The length of the CDR3 is 15 residues. V lost 0 bases to trimming and J lost 7 bases, with 12 bases between them. The germline V gene has CDR1 LNHNV and CDR2 YYDKDF (reference sequence). The CDR3 protein is CATSRDWVRNGELFF. CDR3 coding DNA: TGTGCCACCAGCAGAGATTGGGTGAGGAACGGGGAGCTGTTTTTT.

This clonotype was seen just once. This may come from a read error, since a much larger clone is one base off. This chain uses TRBV6-2 or TRBV6-3 with TRBJ2-5; D not resolved. Per the germline V gene, CDR1 is MNHEY and CDR2 is SVGEGT. The CDR3 spans 14 residues. Here the CDR3 DNA reads TGTGCCAGCTGCGACTCAGGTTGGCAAGAGACCCTGTACTTC. This gives the protein CASCDSGWQETLYF.

The V call is TRBV7-3, the J call TRBJ1-6, with a possible D match to TRBD1 (6 bases). The CDR3 loop spans 14 amino acids. The germline V gene encodes CDR1 SGHTA and CDR2 FQGTGA. Deletions cut 5 bases from V and 6 bases from J, with 11 bases between. The CDR3 DNA sequence: TGTGCCAGCAGCCGTCAGGGGAGTAATTCACCCCTCCACTTT. This gives the protein CASSRQGSNSPLHF. Based on the CDR3 plus reference TRBV7-3 and TRBJ1-6, the full variable domain is GAGVSQTPSNKVTEKGKYVELRCDPISGHTALYWYRQSLGQGPEFLIYFQGTGAADDSGLPNDRFFAVRPEGSVSTLKIQRTERGDSAVYLCASSRQGSNSPLHFGNGTRLTVT.

The gene calls are TRBV11-3 and TRBJ1-2; D remains ambiguous. Germline CDR1 is SGHNT and CDR2 is YENEEA. V dropped 1 base and J dropped 5 bases, with 23 bases sitting between them. The CDR3 runs 18 residues. The CDR3 DNA reads as TGTGCCAGCAGCTTAGCACTAGCGGGAAAAGATACGCAGTATGGCTACACCTTC. This sequence encodes CASSLALAGKDTQYGYTF. The variable domain in full, completed from reference TRBV11-3 and TRBJ1-2, reads EAGVVQSPRYKIIEKKQPVAFWCNPISGHNTLYWYLQNLGQGPELLIRYENEEAVDDSQLPKDRFSAERLKGVDSTLKIQPAELGDSAVYLCASSLALAGKDTQYGYTFGSGTRLTVV.

Concerning this clonotype itself: A much larger clonotype is one base distant, so this may be a read error. The V gene is TRBV28, the J gene TRBJ2-7; D possibly corresponds to TRBD2 (6 bases). Germline V gene data show CDR1 as MDHEN and CDR2 as SYDVKM. CDR3 length: 13 residues. CDR3 loop: CASAREFSHEQYF. The CDR3, as DNA: TGTGCCAGCGCCCGGGAGTTCTCCCACGAGCAGTACTTC.

The gene calls are TRBV11-2 and TRBJ2-6; TRBD2 matches at 10 bases. The CDR3 length is 18 residues. V shed 3 bases and J 3 bases; nucleotides not matched to a gene: 8. CDR1 and CDR2 (germline): SGHAT, FQNNGV. This chain's CDR3 is CASSFLAGVVSGANVLTF. The CDR3 nucleotides are TGTGCCAGCAGCTTTCTAGCGGGAGTAGTAAGTGGGGCCAACGTCCTGACTTTC.